This T cell receptor (beta chain) is from a study of blood T cell repertoires in COVID-19. In the original workflow: Amplifying reference gene primers gave estimates of nucleated cell counts. Assay: immunoSEQ multiplex PCR; the TCRdb copy retains only in-frame clones and omits some. V and J calls plus clone size are reproduced from that table; the DNA served to infer D and trimming. This sample has nearly 45,000 clones, with roughly 90% found just once. By frequency in the sample, this clone is medium-sized (0.01 to 0.1%). The CDR3 covers 14 residues. Trimming removed 4 bases from V and 3 bases from J, with 12 bases in between. CDR1 and CDR2 from the germline V gene are SGHTS and YDEGEE.

V is TRBV5-8 and J is TRBJ2-3; D is uncertain. This receptor was identified in a woman older than 75 in a cohort sampled during active or convalescent COVID-19. The material sequenced was peripheral blood. In nucleotides, the CDR3 is TGTGCCAGCAGCCCTGGTCGTCAGACAGATACGCAGTATTTT. Its translation: CASSPGRQTDTQYF.